The 14 T cell receptor beta chains given below trace back to one sample, sequenced in a study of OX40 agonist ivuxolimab in advanced cancers. The protocol was immunoSEQ multiplex PCR, while the TCRdb copy is restricted to in-frame clones and leaves out a portion. Here the sample spans tens of thousands of clones, about nine tenths being singletons. Sequencing used CD4+ or CD8+ T cells sorted from blood, obtained in a trial of the OX40 agonist ivuxolimab. The receptor source for this set is an adult with an advanced solid tumor such as melanoma, head and neck, liver or kidney cancer.

The CDR3, as DNA: TGCGCCAGCAGCTTGACACAGGGGGAGCTGTTTTTT. Residues: CASSLTQGELFF. The chain joins TRBV5-1 to TRBJ2-2, with D unresolved. CDR1 is SGHRS, CDR2 YFSETQ, per germline. This CDR3 region has 12 residues. V was shortened by 1 base and J by 8 bases, with 6 bases between the two germline ends.

This rearrangement joins TRBV18 to TRBJ1-6; no reliable D call. This CDR3 contains 15 residues. V lost 2 bases, J lost 7 bases, and 12 bases lay in between. Looked up from germline, CDR1 is KGHSH and CDR2 is LQKENI. Here the CDR3 DNA reads TGTGCCAGCTCACCAGGGAGACACATAAATTCACCCCTCCACTTT. This codes for CASSPGRHINSPLHF.

V gene TRBV4-3 combines with J gene TRBJ1-1; D uncertain. Trimming stripped 0 bases from V and 0 bases from J, with 8 bases between. The CDR3 is made up of 15 amino acids. CDR1 and CDR2 (germline): LGHNA, YSLEER. CDR3 bases: TGCGCCAGCAGCCAAGAATCGGGCTTGAACACTGAAGCTTTCTTT. Protein: CASSQESGLNTEAFF.

This clone occurred once. The chain links TRBV29-1 to TRBJ1-1; D remains ambiguous. Germline CDR1 reads SQVTM; CDR2 reads ANQGSEA. The CDR3 is 18 amino acids. Trimming pared 4 bases from V and 8 bases from J, leaving 32 bases between. The CDR3 nucleotides are TGCAGCGTTGCAGGCAGGTTGAAGGTCAGGTTCGGGAACGGCGAAGCTTTCTTT. Its protein product is CSVAGRLKVRFGNGEAFF.

J is TRBJ2-7 and V is TRBV5-1; 10 bases are a match to TRBD2. The CDR3 is 15 amino acids. With 4 bases clipped from V and 4 bases from J, the junction kept 8 bases outside the gene matches. Per the germline V gene, CDR1 is SGHRS and CDR2 is YFSETQ. The CDR3 sequence: CASSRLAGGPYEQYF. CDR3 bases: TGCGCCAGCAGCAGATTAGCGGGGGGCCCGTACGAGCAGTACTTC.

The genes are TRBV2 and TRBJ2-3, with D possibly TRBD2 on 5 matching bases. The V and J ends lost 7 bases and 0 bases respectively, with 8 bases between them. The CDR3 runs to 13 residues. Germline V gives CDR1 SNHLY, CDR2 FYNNEI. CDR3: CASKGGSTDTQYF. The CDR3 DNA follows: TGTGCCAGCAAGGGCGGGAGCACAGATACGCAGTATTTT.

J is TRBJ2-2 and V is TRBV25-1; D is ambiguous. Germline V gene data show CDR1 as MGHDK and CDR2 as SYGVNS. V shed 1 base and J shed 3 bases, with 6 bases lying between them. The CDR3 contains 14 residues. The CDR3 reads CASSEWPDTGELFF. The DNA of the CDR3 is TGTGCCAGCAGTGAATGGCCCGACACCGGGGAGCTGTTTTTT.

The V and J genes are TRBV4-1 and TRBJ1-6, with TRBD1 matching over 8 bases. The CDR3 loop spans 18 amino acids. CDR1 and CDR2 (germline): MGHRA, YSYEKL. Germline trimming cut 5 bases from V and 5 bases from J; bases unmatched to any gene: 14. CDR3 region: CASSEFPVGTGDNSPLHF. The CDR3 DNA sequence: TGCGCCAGCAGCGAGTTCCCGGTCGGGACAGGCGATAATTCACCCCTCCACTTT.

The rearrangement uses TRBV30 and TRBJ2-5, with TRBD1 matching 8 bases. Germline CDR1 is GTSNPN and CDR2 is SVGIG (reference sequence). The CDR3 covers 14 residues. CDR3 amino acids: CAQPATGVKETQYF. DNA for the CDR3: TGTGCTCAACCCGCGACAGGGGTGAAAGAGACCCAGTACTTC.

The V gene is TRBV7-6, the J gene TRBJ2-1; D uncertain. V was pared by 2 bases and J by 5 bases, with 13 bases between. This CDR3 contains 15 residues. CDR1 and CDR2 from the germline V gene are SGHVS and FNYEAQ. CDR3 DNA sequence: TGTGCCAGCAGCTTACTCCAGTTTTCGAACAATGAGCAGTTCTTC. The encoded protein is CASSLLQFSNNEQFF.

This clone was seen only a few times. The gene calls are TRBV28 and TRBJ2-3; TRBD2 is a possible D gene (6 bases). The CDR3 is made up of 16 amino acids. V was clipped by 6 bases and J by 1 base, with 17 bases between them. CDR1 MDHEN and CDR2 SYDVKM come from the germline V gene. The CDR3 nucleotides read TGTGCCAGCAGCCAAACCGGGACTGGCCGCACAGATACGCAGTATTTT. As protein: CASSQTGTGRTDTQYF.

The rearrangement uses TRBV29-1 and TRBJ2-7; perhaps TRBD1 as D (5 bases). The CDR3 is 14 amino acids. CDR1 SQVTM and CDR2 ANQGSEA come from the germline V gene. V was cut by 2 bases and J by 4 bases, with 15 bases left in between. The CDR3 loop reads CSVESRVAGYEQYF. CDR3 bases: TGCAGCGTTGAATCCAGGGTTGCCGGGTACGAGCAGTACTTC.

V is TRBV9 and J is TRBJ2-5; TRBD1 matches 11 bases. J gave up 5 bases and V 3 bases, and 9 bases lay outside the gene matches. The CDR3 extends over 16 amino acids. Germline CDR1 is SGDLS and CDR2 is YYNGEE. In nucleotides, the CDR3 is TGTGCCAGCAGCGCCAGGACAGGGGGCGAAAGTGAGACCCAGTACTTC. The encoded protein is CASSARTGGESETQYF.

This chain connects TRBV5-4 to TRBJ2-5; TRBD2 agrees at 9 bases. Germline V gives CDR1 SGHNT, CDR2 YYREEE (reference sequence). After removal of 3 bases from V and 6 bases from J, the junction contained 6 bases not matched to a gene. The CDR3 consists of 14 residues. In DNA form, the CDR3 reads TGTGCCAGCAGCTATTTAGCGGGAGAGAAGACCCAGTACTTC. It translates to CASSYLAGEKTQYF.